A selection of T cell receptor beta chains follows, all from one sample in a study of blood T cell repertoires in COVID-19. Sequencing used immunoSEQ multiplex PCR; TCRdb keeps in-frame clones, though not all of them. The table includes a few hundred thousand clones, approximately 88% detected once. The sequencing sample was made of peripheral blood. The receptors originated from a man aged 45-60 years with acute or convalescent COVID-19. The CDR3 runs from the conserved cysteine through the conserved F or W. Each record gives: J gene, clone size, D gene, V gene, CDR3 protein, CDR3 DNA. The D gene is left open where the match is weak. Clone size is not always given. Where it is, it says once, few, many or a class for expanded clones.

J gene: TRBJ1-1
clone size: once
D gene: TRBD1
V gene: TRBV6-5
CDR3 protein: CASSYATGLNTEAFF
CDR3 DNA: TGTGCCAGCAGTTACGCGACAGGGTTGAACACTGAAGCTTTCTTT

J gene: TRBJ1-3
clone size: .
D gene: .
V gene: TRBV27
CDR3 protein: CASRQSSGNTIYF
CDR3 DNA: TGTGCCAGCAGACAGAGCTCTGGAAACACCATATATTTT

J gene: TRBJ2-1
clone size: .
D gene: TRBD2
V gene: TRBV9
CDR3 protein: CASSPIAGGWDEQFF
CDR3 DNA: TGTGCCAGCAGCCCGATAGCGGGGGGTTGGGATGAGCAGTTCTTC

J gene: TRBJ2-1
clone size: few
D gene: .
V gene: TRBV7-9
CDR3 protein: CASSRPEMHNEQFF
CDR3 DNA: TGTGCCAGCAGCCGCCCGGAGATGCACAATGAGCAGTTCTTC

J gene: TRBJ1-6
clone size: .
D gene: .
V gene: TRBV25-1
CDR3 protein: CASSPSYGGNSPLHF
CDR3 DNA: TGTGCCAGCAGTCCTAGCTACGGAGGTAATTCACCCCTCCACTTT

J gene: TRBJ1-5
clone size: .
D gene: .
V gene: TRBV5-8
CDR3 protein: CASSLSQASGQPQHF
CDR3 DNA: TGTGCCAGCAGCTTGTCGCAGGCGAGCGGACAGCCCCAGCATTTT

J gene: TRBJ1-1
clone size: .
D gene: .
V gene: TRBV6-1
CDR3 protein: CASSEFGGTAEAFF
CDR3 DNA: TGTGCCAGCAGTGAATTTGGAGGGACCGCTGAAGCTTTCTTT

J gene: TRBJ1-6
clone size: .
D gene: TRBD1
V gene: TRBV6-2/TRBV6-3
CDR3 protein: CASSFGQGGSPLHF
CDR3 DNA: TGTGCCAGCAGTTTCGGACAGGGCGGATCACCCCTCCACTTT

J gene: TRBJ2-3
clone size: once
D gene: .
V gene: TRBV5-4
CDR3 protein: CAIPTGDTQYF
CDR3 DNA: TGTGCCATCCCAACCGGGGATACGCAGTATTTT

J gene: TRBJ1-2
clone size: .
D gene: .
V gene: TRBV5-1
CDR3 protein: CASSLIGVRYGYTF
CDR3 DNA: TGCGCCAGCAGCTTGATCGGGGTTCGCTATGGCTACACCTTC

J gene: TRBJ1-1
clone size: .
D gene: .
V gene: TRBV7-3
CDR3 protein: CASSETSGNTEAFF
CDR3 DNA: TGTGCCAGCAGTGAAACGTCAGGGAACACTGAAGCTTTCTTT

J gene: TRBJ1-5
clone size: .
D gene: .
V gene: TRBV5-1
CDR3 protein: CASKPGDSNQPQHF
CDR3 DNA: TGCGCCAGCAAGCCAGGGGATAGCAATCAGCCCCAGCATTTT

J gene: TRBJ1-2
clone size: once
D gene: .
V gene: TRBV6-5
CDR3 protein: CASSPDRPYGYTF
CDR3 DNA: TGTGCCAGCAGTCCCGACAGACCCTATGGCTACACCTTC

J gene: TRBJ1-2
clone size: .
D gene: .
V gene: TRBV9
CDR3 protein: CASSVESRPGYGYTF
CDR3 DNA: TGTGCCAGCAGCGTAGAGTCCAGGCCCGGCTATGGCTACACCTTC

J gene: TRBJ2-1
clone size: .
D gene: TRBD2
V gene: TRBV9
CDR3 protein: CASSVGLKGAGGRAEQFF
CDR3 DNA: TGTGCCAGCAGCGTAGGCCTAAAGGGAGCGGGGGGCCGAGCTGAGCAGTTCTTC

J gene: TRBJ2-5
clone size: .
D gene: .
V gene: TRBV21-1
CDR3 protein: CASSKVVRQQETQYF
CDR3 DNA: TGTGCCAGCAGCAAAGTTGTGAGACAGCAAGAGACCCAGTACTTC

J gene: TRBJ2-2
clone size: .
D gene: .
V gene: TRBV24-1
CDR3 protein: CATQAQGNTGELFF
CDR3 DNA: TGTGCCACCCAAGCGCAGGGTAACACCGGGGAGCTGTTTTTT

J gene: TRBJ2-2
clone size: .
D gene: TRBD2
V gene: TRBV3-1/TRBV3-2
CDR3 protein: CASSQELAGGLAGELFF
CDR3 DNA: TGTGCCAGCAGCCAAGAGTTAGCGGGGGGGCTCGCCGGGGAGCTGTTTTTT

J gene: TRBJ2-5
clone size: .
D gene: TRBD1
V gene: TRBV29-1
CDR3 protein: CSVEPVPGQGARETQYF
CDR3 DNA: TGCAGCGTTGAGCCCGTACCGGGACAGGGGGCTAGGGAGACCCAGTACTTC

J gene: TRBJ2-3
clone size: .
D gene: .
V gene: TRBV4-1
CDR3 protein: CASSQASGTDTQYF
CDR3 DNA: TGCGCCAGCAGCCAGGCCAGCGGCACAGATACGCAGTATTTT

J gene: TRBJ1-6
clone size: few
D gene: .
V gene: TRBV13
CDR3 protein: CASSLAPGGSWNSPLHF
CDR3 DNA: TGTGCCAGCAGCTTGGCCCCGGGGGGGAGTTGGAATTCACCCCTCCACTTT

J gene: TRBJ2-2
clone size: .
D gene: TRBD2
V gene: TRBV6-5
CDR3 protein: CASSYPGGGATGELFF
CDR3 DNA: TGTGCCAGCAGTTACCCCGGCGGGGGGGCCACCGGGGAGCTGTTTTTT

J gene: TRBJ1-1
clone size: .
D gene: TRBD1
V gene: TRBV11-3
CDR3 protein: CASSPIGGSNTEAFF
CDR3 DNA: TGTGCCAGCAGCCCCATAGGGGGCTCAAACACTGAAGCTTTCTTT

J gene: TRBJ2-7
clone size: .
D gene: .
V gene: TRBV30
CDR3 protein: CAWSLGGGNPYEQYF
CDR3 DNA: TGTGCCTGGAGCTTAGGGGGGGGGAACCCCTACGAGCAGTACTTC

J gene: TRBJ2-7
clone size: .
D gene: .
V gene: TRBV21-1
CDR3 protein: CASQLGGISSYEQYF
CDR3 DNA: TGTGCCAGCCAATTGGGGGGGATCAGCTCCTACGAGCAGTACTTC

J gene: TRBJ2-5
clone size: .
D gene: TRBD2
V gene: TRBV11-3
CDR3 protein: CASSLGQRGRQETQYF
CDR3 DNA: TGTGCCAGCAGCTTAGGGCAGCGGGGGCGTCAAGAGACCCAGTACTTC

J gene: TRBJ1-6
clone size: .
D gene: .
V gene: TRBV30
CDR3 protein: CAWSVVNPNSPLHF
CDR3 DNA: TGTGCCTGGAGTGTCGTAAATCCGAATTCACCCCTCCACTTT

J gene: TRBJ1-4
clone size: .
D gene: .
V gene: TRBV7-3
CDR3 protein: CASSLGGANEKLFF
CDR3 DNA: TGTGCCAGCAGCCTAGGGGGGGCTAATGAAAAACTGTTTTTT

J gene: TRBJ1-1
clone size: .
D gene: .
V gene: TRBV7-3
CDR3 protein: CASSLLGESTEAFF
CDR3 DNA: TGTGCCAGCAGCTTACTCGGGGAATCCACTGAAGCTTTCTTT

J gene: TRBJ1-6
clone size: .
D gene: TRBD1
V gene: TRBV3-1/TRBV3-2
CDR3 protein: CASSQVGDRGSPLHF
CDR3 DNA: TGTGCCAGCAGCCAAGTAGGCGACAGGGGTTCACCCCTCCACTTT

J gene: TRBJ1-1
clone size: .
D gene: .
V gene: TRBV11-3
CDR3 protein: CASSTGGGTEAFF
CDR3 DNA: TGTGCCAGCAGCACAGGCGGTGGAACTGAAGCTTTCTTT

J gene: TRBJ2-7
clone size: .
D gene: TRBD2
V gene: TRBV7-2
CDR3 protein: CASSLAASGGYEQYF
CDR3 DNA: TGTGCCAGCAGCTTAGCGGCTAGCGGGGGTTACGAGCAGTACTTC

J gene: TRBJ1-1
clone size: .
D gene: .
V gene: TRBV2
CDR3 protein: CASARQPNTEAFF
CDR3 DNA: TGTGCCAGCGCTCGACAGCCGAACACTGAAGCTTTCTTT

J gene: TRBJ1-1
clone size: .
D gene: .
V gene: TRBV16
CDR3 protein: CASSHTATRSTEAFF
CDR3 DNA: TGTGCCAGCAGCCATACTGCCACGAGAAGCACTGAAGCTTTCTTT

J gene: TRBJ2-1
clone size: .
D gene: .
V gene: TRBV7-3
CDR3 protein: CASSSGGPNSYNEQFF
CDR3 DNA: TGTGCCAGCAGCTCCGGGGGGCCTAACTCCTACAATGAGCAGTTCTTC

J gene: TRBJ2-2
clone size: .
D gene: TRBD2
V gene: TRBV6-5
CDR3 protein: CASSYSSGDNTGELFF
CDR3 DNA: TGTGCCAGCAGTTACAGTAGCGGGGACAACACCGGGGAGCTGTTTTTT

J gene: TRBJ2-1
clone size: .
D gene: TRBD1
V gene: TRBV3-1/TRBV3-2
CDR3 protein: CASSLQGGLYNEQFF
CDR3 DNA: TGTGCCAGCAGCCTCCAAGGGGGCCTCTACAATGAGCAGTTCTTC

J gene: TRBJ1-6
clone size: few
D gene: .
V gene: TRBV6-5
CDR3 protein: CASSYDGGSPLHF
CDR3 DNA: TGTGCCAGCAGTTACGACGGAGGTTCACCCCTCCACTTT

J gene: TRBJ1-4
clone size: .
D gene: TRBD1
V gene: TRBV18
CDR3 protein: CASSTTGTTNEKLFF
CDR3 DNA: TGTGCCAGCTCAACGACAGGGACTACTAATGAAAAACTGTTTTTT

J gene: TRBJ1-4
clone size: .
D gene: .
V gene: TRBV3-1/TRBV3-2
CDR3 protein: CASSQLSPGGLFF
CDR3 DNA: TGTGCCAGCAGCCAACTATCCCCCGGGGGACTGTTTTTT

J gene: TRBJ2-2
clone size: .
D gene: TRBD1
V gene: TRBV14
CDR3 protein: CASSPLWTGVGGELFF
CDR3 DNA: TGTGCCAGCAGCCCCCTCTGGACAGGGGTGGGCGGGGAGCTGTTTTTT

J gene: TRBJ1-5
clone size: .
D gene: .
V gene: TRBV3-1/TRBV3-2
CDR3 protein: CASSQTGRGRNQPQHF
CDR3 DNA: TGTGCCAGCAGCCAAACGGGCAGGGGTCGCAATCAGCCCCAGCATTTT

J gene: TRBJ2-7
clone size: .
D gene: .
V gene: TRBV29-1
CDR3 protein: CSVDLLGAGREQYF
CDR3 DNA: TGCAGCGTTGACCTCCTAGGGGCGGGACGGGAGCAGTACTTC

J gene: TRBJ2-2
clone size: .
D gene: TRBD1
V gene: TRBV30
CDR3 protein: CAWSVAHRGESGELFF
CDR3 DNA: TGTGCCTGGAGTGTCGCACACAGGGGGGAATCCGGGGAGCTGTTTTTT

J gene: TRBJ1-1
clone size: .
D gene: .
V gene: TRBV10-1
CDR3 protein: CASSENLGGTEAFF
CDR3 DNA: TGCGCCAGCAGTGAAAATTTGGGGGGCACTGAAGCTTTCTTT

J gene: TRBJ2-1
clone size: once
D gene: TRBD1
V gene: TRBV5-1
CDR3 protein: CASSEGQGFNEQFF
CDR3 DNA: TGCGCCAGCAGCGAGGGACAGGGGTTCAATGAGCAGTTCTTC

J gene: TRBJ2-7
clone size: .
D gene: .
V gene: TRBV27
CDR3 protein: CASSLGLITGDEQYF
CDR3 DNA: TGTGCCAGCAGTTTGGGACTCATTACAGGGGACGAGCAGTACTTC

J gene: TRBJ1-5
clone size: once
D gene: TRBD1
V gene: TRBV6-6
CDR3 protein: CASSQGGQPQPQHF
CDR3 DNA: TGTGCCAGCAGTCAAGGGGGACAGCCCCAGCCCCAGCATTTT

J gene: TRBJ2-3
clone size: .
D gene: .
V gene: TRBV7-2
CDR3 protein: CASSLQRFADTQYF
CDR3 DNA: TGTGCCAGCAGCCTCCAGCGTTTCGCAGATACGCAGTATTTT

J gene: TRBJ2-1
clone size: .
D gene: TRBD2
V gene: TRBV7-3
CDR3 protein: CASSLAGGDYYNEQFF
CDR3 DNA: TGTGCCAGCAGCTTAGCCGGGGGGGACTACTACAATGAGCAGTTCTTC

J gene: TRBJ1-5
clone size: .
D gene: .
V gene: TRBV6-6
CDR3 protein: CASTDNYQPQHF
CDR3 DNA: TGTGCCAGCACTGACAACTATCAGCCCCAGCATTTT

J gene: TRBJ2-2
clone size: .
D gene: .
V gene: TRBV6-5
CDR3 protein: CASSTRHANTGELFF
CDR3 DNA: TGTGCCAGCAGTACCCGACACGCGAACACCGGGGAGCTGTTTTTT

J gene: TRBJ1-1
clone size: .
D gene: TRBD1
V gene: TRBV14
CDR3 protein: CASSWNTGQQAFF
CDR3 DNA: TGTGCCAGCAGCTGGAATACGGGACAGCAAGCTTTCTTT

J gene: TRBJ2-5
clone size: .
D gene: TRBD2
V gene: TRBV5-6
CDR3 protein: CASSLFGGGSPQPQYF
CDR3 DNA: TGTGCCAGCAGCTTGTTCGGGGGGGGGAGTCCCCAGCCCCAGTACTTC

J gene: TRBJ1-6
clone size: .
D gene: TRBD1
V gene: TRBV19
CDR3 protein: CASSIILPGGASYNSPLHF
CDR3 DNA: TGTGCCAGTAGTATAATTCTCCCAGGGGGCGCTTCCTATAATTCACCCCTCCACTTT